In its sample, the clone carrying this T cell receptor (beta chain) was seen a few times. The target antigen is unknown. This entry belongs to a study of type 1 regulatory T cells. Broader study findings: Type 1 regulatory T cells had a more restricted TCR repertoire than non-type 1 regulatory T cells.

Each CDR3 protein gets one entry after TCRdb re-called the reads with MiXCR. The sample yields tens of thousands of distinct CDR3 sequences, roughly 20% seen once. The source is a human donor in good health. The sample consisted of cultured type 1 regulatory T (Tr1) cells, either the whole culture or a sorted fraction (not recorded which).

The CDR3 sequence is CASSPGQALGELFF. CDR3 bases: TGCGCCAGCAGCCCGGGACAGGCCCTGGGGGAGCTGTTTTTT. The chain couples TRBV5-1 to TRBJ2-2; 8 nucleotides line up with TRBD1. Germline-derived CDR1 and CDR2 are SGHRS and YFSETQ. After removal of 4 bases from V and 8 bases from J, the junction contained 7 bases not matched to a gene. There are 14 residues in the CDR3. Full variable domain (remainder filled in from reference TRBV5-1 and TRBJ2-2): KAGVTQTPRYLIKTRGQQVTLSCSPISGHRSVSWYQQTPGQGLQFLFEYFSETQRNKGNFPGRFSGRQFSNSRSEMNVSTLELGDSALYLCASSPGQALGELFFGEGSRLTVL.